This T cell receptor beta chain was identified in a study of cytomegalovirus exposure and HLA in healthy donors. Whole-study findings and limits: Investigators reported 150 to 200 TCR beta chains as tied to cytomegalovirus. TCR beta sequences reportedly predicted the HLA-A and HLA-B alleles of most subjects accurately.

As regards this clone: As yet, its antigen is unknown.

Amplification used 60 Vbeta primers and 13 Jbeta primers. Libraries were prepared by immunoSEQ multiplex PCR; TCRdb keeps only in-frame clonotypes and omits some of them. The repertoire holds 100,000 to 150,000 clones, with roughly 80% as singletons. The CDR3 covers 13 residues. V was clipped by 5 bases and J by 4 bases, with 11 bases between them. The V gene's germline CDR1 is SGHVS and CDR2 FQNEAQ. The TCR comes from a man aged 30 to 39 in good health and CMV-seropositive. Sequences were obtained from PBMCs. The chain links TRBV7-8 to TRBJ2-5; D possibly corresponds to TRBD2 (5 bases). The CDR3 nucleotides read TGTGCCAGCAGCCCAGAGCGGAGAGAGACCCAGTACTTC. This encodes CASSPERRETQYF.